Listed below are T cell receptor beta chains from one sample, sequenced in a study of T cells expressing NK-cell markers. TCRdb reprocessed the 5' RACE reads, keeping one entry per CDR3 protein, no DNA. The sample spans around 550,000 distinct CDR3 sequences; the ten largest clones claim roughly 3.4%. Material for sequencing was blood T cells: a sorted CD56 or NKG2C T cell subset, CD4+ or CD8+ T cells, or bulk PBMC T cells (not recorded which). The receptors stem from a young man in good health. Each CDR3 is given with its conserved first and last residue. The order of the fields is V gene, J gene, CDR3 length, CDR3 protein.

v_call: TRBV9
j_call: TRBJ2-3
cdr3_length: 14
cdr3_aa: CASSVSLGGDTQYF

v_call: TRBV12-3/TRBV12-4
j_call: TRBJ2-7
cdr3_length: 15
cdr3_aa: CASRPSTGGHYEQYF

v_call: TRBV5-5
j_call: TRBJ2-2
cdr3_length: 17
cdr3_aa: CASSLAPGGRSTGELFF

v_call: TRBV7-8
j_call: TRBJ2-1
cdr3_length: 15
cdr3_aa: CASSIRTASYNEQFF

v_call: TRBV27
j_call: TRBJ2-7
cdr3_length: 16
cdr3_aa: CASSPSVTGVTYEQYF

v_call: TRBV6-1
j_call: TRBJ1-1
cdr3_length: 17
cdr3_aa: CASSEYLRDRGYTEAFF

v_call: TRBV5-1
j_call: TRBJ2-5
cdr3_length: 12
cdr3_aa: CASSGGGETQYF

v_call: TRBV28
j_call: TRBJ2-1
cdr3_length: 16
cdr3_aa: CASSFRREGLTDEQFF

v_call: TRBV12-3/TRBV12-4
j_call: TRBJ2-5
cdr3_length: 16
cdr3_aa: CASSPDSGSLEETQYF

v_call: TRBV2
j_call: TRBJ1-2
cdr3_length: 14
cdr3_aa: CASTADTTNYGYTF

v_call: TRBV20-1
j_call: TRBJ2-7
cdr3_length: 13
cdr3_aa: CSATGTSGEEQYF

v_call: TRBV29-1
j_call: TRBJ1-5
cdr3_length: 12
cdr3_aa: CSAGENLQPQHF

v_call: TRBV7-8
j_call: TRBJ1-5
cdr3_length: 15
cdr3_aa: CASSSGQGWNQPQHF

v_call: TRBV9
j_call: TRBJ1-1
cdr3_length: 16
cdr3_aa: CASSAGGGPGGSEAFF

v_call: TRBV27
j_call: TRBJ2-1
cdr3_length: 18
cdr3_aa: CASSSRPTTSGGANEQFF

v_call: TRBV25-1
j_call: TRBJ2-7
cdr3_length: 11
cdr3_aa: CASSVRNEQYF

v_call: TRBV11-2
j_call: TRBJ2-1
cdr3_length: 16
cdr3_aa: CASSLNWRGSQDEQFF

v_call: TRBV20-1
j_call: TRBJ1-2
cdr3_length: 15
cdr3_aa: CSAPDSFPGLGGYTF

v_call: TRBV20-1
j_call: TRBJ2-4
cdr3_length: 12
cdr3_aa: CSAAQSSGIQYF

v_call: TRBV4-3
j_call: TRBJ2-1
cdr3_length: 15
cdr3_aa: CASRDKAGEWNEQFF

v_call: TRBV12-3/TRBV12-4
j_call: TRBJ2-6
cdr3_length: 18
cdr3_aa: CASSLSGTESSGANVLTF

v_call: TRBV20-1
j_call: TRBJ2-5
cdr3_length: 15
cdr3_aa: CSAGGTANIQETQYF

v_call: TRBV2
j_call: TRBJ1-4
cdr3_length: 13
cdr3_aa: CASAGQGGEKLFF

v_call: TRBV4-1
j_call: TRBJ2-1
cdr3_length: 17
cdr3_aa: CASSQGKLAGGVDEQFF

v_call: TRBV12-3/TRBV12-4
j_call: TRBJ2-5
cdr3_length: 15
cdr3_aa: CASSFADRRGGTQYF

v_call: TRBV10-3
j_call: TRBJ2-5
cdr3_length: 14
cdr3_aa: CATGPGQGQETQYF

v_call: TRBV29-1
j_call: TRBJ1-1
cdr3_length: 11
cdr3_aa: CSVDVITEAFF

v_call: TRBV10-2
j_call: TRBJ2-1
cdr3_length: 13
cdr3_aa: CASSSSGSREQFF

v_call: TRBV5-1
j_call: TRBJ1-6
cdr3_length: 15
cdr3_aa: CASSLWKGGNSPLHF

v_call: TRBV24-1
j_call: TRBJ2-3
cdr3_length: 15
cdr3_aa: CATSDLSGDTDTQYF

v_call: TRBV6-2/TRBV6-3
j_call: TRBJ2-1
cdr3_length: 13
cdr3_aa: CASSYAAYNEQFF

v_call: TRBV11-2
j_call: TRBJ2-2
cdr3_length: 15
cdr3_aa: CASSSTTAGTGELFF

v_call: TRBV4-1
j_call: TRBJ2-5
cdr3_length: 16
cdr3_aa: CASSQGTSGFVETQYF

v_call: TRBV6-1
j_call: TRBJ2-1
cdr3_length: 15
cdr3_aa: CASSPIAGEQNEQFF

v_call: TRBV12-3/TRBV12-4
j_call: TRBJ2-1
cdr3_length: 16
cdr3_aa: CASSFHGLAGGNEQFF

v_call: TRBV7-8
j_call: TRBJ1-1
cdr3_length: 16
cdr3_aa: CASSPLRGSMNTEAFF

v_call: TRBV29-1
j_call: TRBJ2-5
cdr3_length: 14
cdr3_aa: CSVALGQGKETQYF

v_call: TRBV28
j_call: TRBJ2-2
cdr3_length: 16
cdr3_aa: CASSHRRGQGRRELFF

v_call: TRBV4-1
j_call: TRBJ2-1
cdr3_length: 17
cdr3_aa: CASSQGPVAGGYNEQFF

v_call: TRBV18
j_call: TRBJ2-3
cdr3_length: 15
cdr3_aa: CASSPRRESTDTQYF

v_call: TRBV5-5
j_call: TRBJ2-1
cdr3_length: 12
cdr3_aa: CASSQTQGNQFF

v_call: TRBV29-1
j_call: TRBJ2-7
cdr3_length: 13
cdr3_aa: CSAKVSAGYEQYF

v_call: TRBV29-1
j_call: TRBJ2-4
cdr3_length: 14
cdr3_aa: CSVSGLLAKNIQYF